This T cell receptor beta chain was found in a study of T-cell reconstitution after alpha-beta-depleted transplantation in children. Study conclusions and caveats: At around two months after transplant, the alpha-beta T cells were reportedly derived from several hundred expanded clones that came from non-depleted graft cells. It was newly produced T cells that mostly accounted for T-cell counts and diversity one year after transplant. Surviving recipient T cells and thymic progenitors produced the high day-60 TCRbeta diversity seen in some patients.

Preparing the TCRbeta library involved the use of unique molecular identifiers. One entry per CDR3 protein results from TCRdb running MiXCR on the PCR reads. The profile covers 540,000 or so distinct CDR3 sequences, with under 25% appearing a single time and less than 15% taken by the ten largest. This clonotype has more than one count but fewer than ten. Antigen unknown. The V segment lost 5 bases and the J segment 9 bases; nucleotides outside the gene matches: 7. This CDR3 region has 12 residues. From germline, CDR1 is SQVTM and CDR2 ANQGSEA. The starting material was PBMCs, mostly from graft donor cells, obtained 360 days after TCRalphabeta/CD19-depleted stem cell transplant. The clonotype originates from a boy less than two years old who had a stem cell transplant for acute myeloid leukemia, so the T cells may come from the graft donor. J is TRBJ2-1 and V is TRBV29-1; 7 bases fit TRBD1. Here the CDR3 reads CSVRDSPGEQFF. The CDR3 nucleotides read TGCAGCGTTAGGGACAGCCCGGGTGAGCAGTTCTTC.